This T cell receptor (beta chain) was identified in a study of blood T cell repertoires in COVID-19. Across the whole study: There were acute and convalescent COVID-19 samples, and they came from the United States, Italy and Spain. In each case, the material was cDNA or gDNA derived from T cells, B-cell-depleted T cells, or PBMCs.

Study processing details: Estimation of nucleated cell counts was performed using reference gene primer amplification. Some clones are missing from TCRdb's copy, which holds only in-frame ones; the method was immunoSEQ multiplex PCR. The D gene and trimming were derived from the DNA, and the V and J assignments and clone size from that table. Among under 350,000 clones listed, just over 85% were seen once. Germline CDR1 is SGHDN and CDR2 is FVKESK. Trimming cost V 0 bases and J 7 bases, with 18 bases left between them. The CDR3 has 16 residues. Participant age was about 18 to 100 years, and participants resided in roughly 25 US areas.

The chain recombines TRBV14 with TRBJ1-2; tentative D call: TRBD1 (5 bases). Sequencing input: PBMCs or T cells enriched from blood (not recorded which). The receptor comes from a woman in her forties with acute COVID-19. This CDR3 reads CASSQEGSARRGGYTF. The CDR3 region has the DNA TGTGCCAGCAGCCAAGAGGGCTCGGCCCGAAGGGGTGGCTACACCTTC.